This T cell receptor (beta chain) originates from a study of T cells in tumors after PD-1 blockade (dated by TCRdb to between 2018 and 2021). Describing the broader study: Patients were excluded if they had prior checkpoint blockade, use of systemic immunosuppressants, or recent radiotherapy or other anti-cancer therapy within 4 weeks. Patients received pembrolizumab 200 mg every 3 weeks or cemiplimab 350 mg every 2 weeks. Some patients also continued taking vismodegib 150 mg daily during anti-PD-1 treatment. Peripheral blood samples averaged about 110,000 TCR templates (range about 24,679-290,000) and 35,000 to 45,000 unique clonotypes. Paired single-cell RNA and TCR sequencing was performed on site-matched tumors from BCC or SCC patients before and after anti-PD-1 therapy. To compare blood and tumor clonotypes, bulk TCR sequencing was performed on nine to ten peripheral blood samples from roughly 5 patients. Clinical response was assessed using RECIST version 1.1.

From its cysteine to its phenylalanine, the CDR3 spans 17 amino acids. The kept DNA is CDR3 alone, 51 bases in frame from the first base. Relative to germline, V is missing 2 bases and J is missing 4 bases, with 9 bases of the junction outside any gene match. CDR1 is given as LGHDT and CDR2 as YNNKEL, both from the germline V gene (reference sequence). Broad study findings and their caveats: Around 43% of tumor TCR clonotypes were found in blood, and some novel exhausted tumor clones appeared in pre-treatment blood, suggesting peripheral recruitment. The source of novel T cell clones was not identified and could include lymphoid organs or rare unexpanded clones within the tumor or its periphery.

Deep TCRbeta sequencing was performed with the immunoSEQ platform. The paper's processing steps were these. For further analysis, only productive rearrangements were exported from the immunoSEQ Analyzer. T cell phenotypes were assigned to bulk TCRbeta clonotypes by matching to single-cell RNA+TCR-seq clones sharing the same TCRbeta sequence. Using bulk TCR sequencing data, clone enrichment in tumor was calculated by dividing a clone's tumor frequency by the same clone's PBMC frequency. GLIPH was used to group TCRs into specificity groups, clusters of distinct TCRs likely recognizing common antigens via shared CDR3 motifs. As stored in TCRdb, this immuneACCESS dataset retains in-frame rearrangements with V and J assigned. A fraction of the clones does not appear; measured against another copy, unresolved V genes explain less than half of the discrepancy, and the remainder lacks a known reason. V, J and clone size were drawn from that table, and D and trimming were deduced from the DNA. The sample records some 43,000 clones, over 70% of which are singletons. The ten largest clonotypes hold under 5% of the sample.

The sample's time point label is to be understood as: before anti-PD-1 therapy. Genomic DNA extracted from tumor biopsies or peripheral blood was used for bulk TCRbeta sequencing, with input ranging from roughly 550 ng to 6,500 ng. Every patient was a poor candidate for surgical resection and had histologically proven advanced or metastatic basal or squamous cell carcinoma. The basal cell carcinoma cohort comprised some ten patients, of whom several had bulk tumor TCR sequencing. Of note for this clone: Its antigen remains undetermined. Qualities for individual bases were not recorded, and no much larger clone is one base off.

This TCR came from a human donor with basal cell carcinoma. The rearrangement combines TRBV3-1 (or the pseudogene TRBV3-2) with TRBJ1-3, and 9 bases in between align with TRBD1. Here the sequenced sample was PBMCs, taken before anti-PD-1 treatment. The sequenced DNA: TGTGCCAGCAGCCAATCGACCGGGACAGGGATCGGAAACACCATATATTTT. Translated, this gives CASSQSTGTGIGNTIYF.